Presented here are 17 T cell receptor beta chains from one specimen sequenced in a study of blood T cell repertoires in COVID-19. This table comes from immunoSEQ multiplex PCR, and its TCRdb copy is limited to in-frame clones, with some not included. The table includes just over 30,000 clones, roughly 90% detected once. Sequenced sample: peripheral blood. The source is a woman aged 40 to 50 with active or convalescent COVID-19.

V is TRBV2 and J is TRBJ1-4, with TRBD1 as a possible D gene (5 bases). Deletions cut 6 bases from V and 10 bases from J, with 18 bases between. CDR1 SNHLY and CDR2 FYNNEI come from the germline V gene. The CDR3 contains 14 residues. CDR3 amino acids: CASRRGRSEGKLFF. Here the CDR3 DNA reads TGTGCCAGCAGAAGGGGACGGTCGGAGGGAAAACTGTTTTTT.

With respect to this clone: Compared with germline, one end of the junction differs, possibly owing to a read error. This chain joins TRBV7-7 and TRBJ2-5, with 8 positions matching TRBD2. The CDR3 consists of 16 residues. Germline V lookup: CDR1 SSHAT, CDR2 FNYEAQ (reference sequence). Written as DNA, the CDR3 is TGTGCTAGCAGCCTCCTCAGCGGGGGTTCCCAAGAGACCCAGTACTTC. Residues: CASSLLSGGSQETQYF.

This chain connects TRBV27 to TRBJ1-1; maybe TRBD1 (6 bases). The CDR3 has 14 residues. The V gene's germline CDR1 is MNHEY and CDR2 SMNVEV (reference sequence). The V gene lost 4 bases and the J gene lost 0 bases, with 9 bases spanning the gap. CDR3 residues: CASSSRTVNTEAFF. The CDR3 coding sequence is TGTGCCAGCAGTTCCCGGACAGTGAACACTGAAGCTTTCTTT.

This clone was seen only a few times. The chain has TRBV24-1 and TRBJ1-5, with 7 bases lining up with TRBD1. Germline lookup yields CDR1 KGHDR and CDR2 SFDVKD. The CDR3 covers 17 residues. Unmatched junction bases numbered 13, after V lost 9 bases and J lost 0 bases. The CDR3 bases are TGTGCCACCTCCCCGGGACAGTCCTCATATAGCAATCAGCCCCAGCATTTT. Translated, it gives CATSPGQSSYSNQPQHF.

This chain joins TRBV10-3 and TRBJ2-5; possible D gene TRBD1, 6 bases. Germline CDR1 and CDR2: ENHRY and SYGVKD. The CDR3 spans 14 residues. Trimming cost V 5 bases and J 3 bases, with 13 bases left between them. The CDR3, as DNA: TGTGCCATCAGTAACGGACCAGGGGAAGAGACCCAGTACTTC. Translation: CAISNGPGEETQYF.

This chain connects TRBV30 to TRBJ1-3; 7 nucleotides agree with TRBD1. V shed 2 bases, J shed 9 bases, and the junction held 4 bases outside the gene matches. CDR1 is GTSNPN, CDR2 SVGIG, per germline (reference sequence). This CDR3 comprises 12 residues. In DNA, the CDR3 is TGTGCCTGGAGTAAACAGGGGTTCACCATATATTTT. This translates into CAWSKQGFTIYF.

This chain connects TRBV10-2 to TRBJ2-1; maybe TRBD2 (5 bases). Trimming pared 6 bases from V and 4 bases from J, leaving 13 bases between. In germline, CDR1 is WSHSY, CDR2 SAAADI. This CDR3 contains 14 residues. CDR3 bases: TGCGCCAGCAGCGGAGGACTCGGATACAATGAGCAGTTCTTC. Translating it yields CASSGGLGYNEQFF.

Turning to this clone: Germline is not matched at one junction end, which may reflect a read error. The V gene is TRBV7-2, the J gene TRBJ2-1, with 7 bases fitting TRBD2. Germline CDR1 and CDR2: SGHTA and FQGNSA. The CDR3 loop spans 15 amino acids. The CDR3 coding sequence is TGTGCCAGCAGCTTGGCGGGAGTAGGGCGCAATAAGCAGTTCTTC. Translating it yields CASSLAGVGRNKQFF.

The chain couples TRBV5-1 to TRBJ2-2; 10 bases line up with TRBD1. Per germline, CDR1 SGHRS and CDR2 YFSETQ. The CDR3 covers 16 residues. V lost 4 bases, J lost 2 bases, and 5 bases stayed unmatched. Here the CDR3 reads CASSSGTGVNTGELFF. As DNA, the CDR3 is TGCGCCAGCAGCAGCGGGACAGGGGTAAACACCGGGGAGCTGTTTTTT. The whole variable domain, remainder taken from reference TRBV5-1 and TRBJ2-2, is KAGVTQTPRYLIKTRGQQVTLSCSPISGHRSVSWYQQTPGQGLQFLFEYFSETQRNKGNFPGRFSGRQFSNSRSEMNVSTLELGDSALYLCASSSGTGVNTGELFFGEGSRLTVL.

This clone was counted only a few times. The CDR3 bases are TGTGCCAGTAGTCGGGACAGGGCTACAAACACCATATATTTT. It codes for CASSRDRATNTIYF. The chain joins TRBV19 to TRBJ1-3, with 9 positions matching TRBD1. The germline gives CDR1 LNHDA, CDR2 SQIVND (reference sequence). The CDR3 has 14 residues. V lost 5 bases to trimming and J lost 6 bases; unmatched junction nucleotides: 5.

The gene calls are TRBV30 and TRBJ1-3; 8 bases align to TRBD1. The CDR3 length is 13 residues. The germline CDR1 and CDR2 sequences are GTSNPN and SVGIG (reference sequence). The junction had 1 base not matched to a gene; V was cut back by 4 bases and J by 2 bases. CDR3 DNA sequence: TGTGCCTGGAACAGGGGGACTGGAAACACCATATATTTT. As protein: CAWNRGTGNTIYF.

V and J are TRBV19 and TRBJ1-1; 7 bases agree with TRBD1. With 3 bases clipped from V and 4 bases from J, the junction kept 5 bases outside the gene matches. The germline V gene encodes CDR1 LNHDA and CDR2 SQIVND (reference sequence). This CDR3 contains 14 residues. The CDR3 DNA reads as TGTGCCAGTAGTATCACAGGGGCCGGCACTGAAGCTTTCTTT. It translates to CASSITGAGTEAFF.

V gene TRBV2 combines with J gene TRBJ1-5; the match to TRBD1 covers 7 bases. The CDR3 runs to 16 residues. J lost 2 bases, V lost 2 bases, and 6 bases had no gene match. CDR1 SNHLY and CDR2 FYNNEI come from the germline V gene. The CDR3 region is CASSEQGVVGNQPQHF. In DNA form, the CDR3 reads TGTGCCAGCAGTGAACAGGGGGTTGTCGGCAATCAGCCCCAGCATTTT.

The chain joins TRBV5-6 to TRBJ2-2; D might be TRBD2 (5 bases). This CDR3 is built from 14 residues. Looked up from germline, CDR1 is SGHDT and CDR2 is YYEEEE. Deletions cut 1 base from V and 4 bases from J, with 8 bases between. The CDR3 sequence is CASSLSGSTGELFF. The CDR3 DNA reads TGTGCCAGCAGCTTGAGCGGTAGCACCGGGGAGCTGTTTTTT.

The chain employs TRBV7-2 and TRBJ2-3, with 7 bases fitting TRBD2. With V trimmed by 5 bases and J by 2 bases, 10 bases remained unmatched. Germline values: CDR1 SGHTA, CDR2 FQGNSA. The CDR3 loop spans 16 amino acids. The CDR3 here is CASSRASGPSTDTQYF. Here the CDR3 DNA reads TGTGCCAGCAGCCGCGCTAGCGGACCTTCCACAGATACGCAGTATTTT.

This chain uses TRBV7-6 with TRBJ2-7; no definite D call. The germline CDR1 and CDR2 sequences are SGHVS and FNYEAQ. Trimming removed 4 bases from V and 6 bases from J, with 10 bases in between. The CDR3 sequence is 12 residues long. The chain's CDR3 is CASSSVLREQYF. The CDR3 DNA reads as TGTGCCAGCAGCTCCGTCCTGCGCGAGCAGTACTTC.

This chain uses TRBV3-1 (or the pseudogene TRBV3-2) with TRBJ2-2; the match to TRBD2 covers 14 bases. V lost 0 bases to trimming and J lost 4 bases; unmatched junction nucleotides: 10. CDR1 and CDR2 (germline): LGHDT, YNNKEL (reference sequence). This CDR3 region has 20 residues. The CDR3 nucleotides read TGTGCCAGCAGCCAAGACCCCTCCACCGGGACTAGCGGGGGCACCGGGGAGCTGTTTTTT. Translated, it gives CASSQDPSTGTSGGTGELFF.